The 13 T cell receptor beta chains below were found in one sample sequenced in a study of T cells in Graves' hyperthyroidism and ophthalmopathy. TCR beta CDR3 region amplification was performed from RNA transcripts. Initially, a first-round RT-PCR of the TCR CDR3 employed the HTBI primer set. A single record per CDR3 protein comes from TCRdb applying MiXCR to the multiplex PCR reads. Of about 560,000 distinct CDR3 sequences in the sample, 16% were seen once. Sequencing input: blood. The receptors were sampled from a young woman with Graves' hyperthyroidism.

The chain carries TRBV18 and TRBJ1-5; the D is unclear. V gave up 2 bases and J gave up 0 bases, with 14 bases separating them. There are 17 residues in the CDR3. Per the germline V gene, CDR1 is KGHSH and CDR2 is LQKENI. DNA of the CDR3: TGTGCCAGCTCACCAAGGCAGCACCCTGATAGCAATCAGCCCCAGCATTTT. Its protein product is CASSPRQHPDSNQPQHF.

The chain couples TRBV27 to TRBJ1-6, with a tentative D call TRBD1 (5 bases). Trimming pared 9 bases from V and 0 bases from J, leaving 18 bases between. This CDR3 spans 17 amino acids. The germline CDR1 and CDR2 sequences are MNHEY and SMNVEV (reference sequence). This CDR3 reads CASSTGPWSSYNSPLHF. The DNA for the CDR3 is TGTGCCAGTTCTACGGGACCCTGGAGCTCCTATAATTCACCCCTCCACTTT.

This clonotype was picked up many times. The CDR3 loop reads CSASTGVLGYEQYF. Here the CDR3 DNA reads TGCAGTGCTAGTACGGGAGTCTTAGGCTACGAGCAGTACTTC. This chain joins TRBV20-1 and TRBJ2-7, with a weak D call TRBD2 (6 bases). CDR1 DFQATT and CDR2 SNEGSKA come from the germline V gene (reference sequence). The CDR3 has 14 residues. V lost 3 bases, J lost 3 bases, and 15 bases lay in between.

Note on this clonotype: Mismatch with germline at one junction end may stem from a read error. The V gene is TRBV27, the J gene TRBJ1-2, with unresolved D. The CDR3 runs 15 residues. Per the germline V gene, CDR1 is MNHEY and CDR2 is SMNVEV (reference sequence). The CDR3 nucleotides read TGTGCCAGCAGTTTATACTCGGGCGCTAACCATGGCTACACCTTC. The encoded protein is CASSLYSGANHGYTF.

This clonotype was found many times. The CDR3 DNA reads TGTGCCAGCAGCTTAACGGCAGGGGGCTTCCTTGGCACAGATACGCAGTATTTT. It yields the protein CASSLTAGGFLGTDTQYF. This sequence joins TRBV13 and TRBJ2-3, with 8 nucleotides matching TRBD1. The J segment lost 1 base and the V segment lost 2 bases, leaving 11 bases of the junction unmatched. Looked up from germline, CDR1 is PRHDT and CDR2 is FYEKMQ (reference sequence). There are 18 residues in the CDR3.

There are a few counts of this clonotype. The chain combines TRBV7-8 with TRBJ2-3; 10 nucleotides match TRBD2. The CDR3 spans 17 residues. Germline CDR1 is SGHVS and CDR2 is FQNEAQ. With 5 bases clipped from V and 8 bases from J, the junction kept 16 bases outside the gene matches. CDR3 bases: TGTGCCAGCAGCCGGTGGACTAGCGGAGGACTAGGGGGTACGCAGTATTTT. This encodes CASSRWTSGGLGGTQYF.

This clonotype was counted between two and nine times. This chain connects TRBV7-9 to TRBJ2-1; 7 bases are a match to TRBD1. The CDR3 has 15 residues. V dropped 3 bases and J dropped 10; count of bases not matched to a gene: 12. Germline CDR1 is SEHNR and CDR2 is FQNEAQ (reference sequence). The CDR3 DNA reads TGTGCCAGCAGCTTTACGGGACAGTCAGACCTGGAGCAGTTCTTC. It yields the protein CASSFTGQSDLEQFF.

This clonotype was seen at least ten times. This chain joins TRBV4-3 and TRBJ1-1; no clear D. There are 14 residues in the CDR3. CDR1 and CDR2 (germline): LGHNA, YSLEER. The V gene lost 0 bases and the J gene lost 2 bases, with 7 bases spanning the gap. The CDR3 reads CASSQDRTNTEAFF. The CDR3 region has the DNA TGCGCCAGCAGCCAAGACAGGACTAACACTGAAGCTTTCTTT.

The chain couples TRBV6-1 to TRBJ1-4; D might be TRBD1 (5 bases). Deletions cut 3 bases from V and 6 bases from J, with 8 bases between. Germline V gene sequence: CDR1 MNHNS, CDR2 SASEGT. The CDR3 spans 13 residues. The CDR3 DNA reads TGTGCCAGCAGTGACAGGGATTATGAAAAACTGTTTTTT. Translating it yields CASSDRDYEKLFF.

Regarding this clonotype: The germline gene is not matched at one end of the junction; a read error may be the cause. J is TRBJ2-7 and V is TRBV20-1; weak D call: TRBD2 (5 bases). The germline CDR1 and CDR2 sequences are DFQATT and SNEGSKA (reference sequence). The CDR3 loop spans 14 amino acids. CDR3: CSARDSVGIYERYF. DNA for the CDR3: TGCAGTGCTAGAGATTCAGTCGGGATCTACGAGCGGTACTTC.

This clonotype has more than one count but fewer than ten. The V gene is TRBV4-1, the J gene TRBJ1-5; D not resolved. CDR1 is MGHRA and CDR2 is YSYEKL in the germline V gene. Trimming pared 4 bases from V and 1 base from J, leaving 14 bases between. The CDR3 sequence is 16 residues long. CDR3 sequence reads: CASSPWQDASNQPQHF. CDR3 sequence (DNA): TGCGCCAGCAGCCCATGGCAGGATGCCAGCAATCAGCCCCAGCATTTT.

This clonotype has ten or more counts. The V call is TRBV6-1, the J call TRBJ1-1, with no clear D. The V gene lost 10 bases and the J gene lost 3 bases, with 15 bases spanning the gap. The length of the CDR3 is 13 residues. CDR1 is MNHNS, CDR2 SASEGT, per germline. The CDR3 sequence is CANRQGSHTEAFF. The DNA of the CDR3 is TGTGCCAACCGCCAAGGGAGTCACACTGAAGCTTTCTTT.

This clonotype showed up many times. The chain carries TRBV6-2 or TRBV6-3 and TRBJ1-1, with 8 positions matching TRBD1. The CDR3 loop spans 11 amino acids. Germline V lookup: CDR1 MNHEY, CDR2 SVGEGT. The J segment lost 11 bases and the V segment lost 6 bases, leaving 5 bases of the junction unmatched. The CDR3 loop reads CASSPGGRAFF. As DNA, the CDR3 is TGTGCCAGCAGCCCAGGGGGCAGGGCTTTCTTT.